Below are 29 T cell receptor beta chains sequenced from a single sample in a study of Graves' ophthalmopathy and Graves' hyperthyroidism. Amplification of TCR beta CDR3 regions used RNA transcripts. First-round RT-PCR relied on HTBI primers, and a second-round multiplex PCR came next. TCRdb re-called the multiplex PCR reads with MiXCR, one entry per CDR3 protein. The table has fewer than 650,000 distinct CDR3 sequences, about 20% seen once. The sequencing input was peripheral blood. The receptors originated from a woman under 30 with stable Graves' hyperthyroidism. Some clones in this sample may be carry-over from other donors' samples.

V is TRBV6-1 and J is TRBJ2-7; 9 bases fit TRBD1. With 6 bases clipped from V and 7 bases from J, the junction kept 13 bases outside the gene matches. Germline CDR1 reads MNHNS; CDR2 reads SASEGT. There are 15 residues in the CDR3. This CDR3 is CASSMLGTGSGEQYF. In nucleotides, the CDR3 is TGTGCCAGCAGCATGCTGGGGACAGGGTCGGGTGAGCAGTACTTC.

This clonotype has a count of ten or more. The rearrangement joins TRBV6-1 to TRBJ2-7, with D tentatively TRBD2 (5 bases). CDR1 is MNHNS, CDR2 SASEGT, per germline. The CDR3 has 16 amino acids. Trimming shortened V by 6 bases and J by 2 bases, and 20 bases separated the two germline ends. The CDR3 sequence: CASRRAVGVTTYEQYF. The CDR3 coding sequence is TGTGCCAGCAGACGAGCCGTCGGGGTAACAACCTACGAGCAGTACTTC.

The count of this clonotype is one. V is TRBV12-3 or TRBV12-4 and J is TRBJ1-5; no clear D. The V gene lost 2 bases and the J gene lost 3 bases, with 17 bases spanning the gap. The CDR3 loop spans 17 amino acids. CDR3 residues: CASSLRGTGRHNQPQHF. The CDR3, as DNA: TGTGCCAGCAGTTTACGGGGTACCGGCAGACACAATCAGCCCCAGCATTTT.

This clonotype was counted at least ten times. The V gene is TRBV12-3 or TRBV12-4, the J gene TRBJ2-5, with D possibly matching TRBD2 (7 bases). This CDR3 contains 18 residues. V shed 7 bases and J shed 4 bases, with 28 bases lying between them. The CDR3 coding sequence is TGTGCCAGCACCATCCGTTTCGTGCGGGAGAGGGGGGGAGAGACCCAGTACTTC. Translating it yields CASTIRFVRERGGETQYF.

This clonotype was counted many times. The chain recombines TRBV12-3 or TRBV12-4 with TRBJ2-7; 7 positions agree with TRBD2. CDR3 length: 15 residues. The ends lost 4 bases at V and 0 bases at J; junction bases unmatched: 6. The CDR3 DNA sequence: TGTGCCAGCAGTTCCGTGACTAGCCACTCCTACGAGCAGTACTTC. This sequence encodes CASSSVTSHSYEQYF.

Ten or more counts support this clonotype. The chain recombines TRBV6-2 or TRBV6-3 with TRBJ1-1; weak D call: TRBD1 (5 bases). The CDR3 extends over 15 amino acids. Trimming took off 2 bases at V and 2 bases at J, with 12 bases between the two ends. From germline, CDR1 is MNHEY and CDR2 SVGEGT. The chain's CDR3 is CASSYPTDINTEAFF. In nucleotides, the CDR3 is TGTGCCAGCAGTTACCCGACAGATATAAACACTGAAGCTTTCTTT.

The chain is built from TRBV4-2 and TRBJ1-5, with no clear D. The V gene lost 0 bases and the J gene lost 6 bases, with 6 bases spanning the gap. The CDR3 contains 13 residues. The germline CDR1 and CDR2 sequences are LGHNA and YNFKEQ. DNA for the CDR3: TGTGCCAGCAGCCAAGAGCCTGGTCAGCCCCAGCATTTT. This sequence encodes CASSQEPGQPQHF.

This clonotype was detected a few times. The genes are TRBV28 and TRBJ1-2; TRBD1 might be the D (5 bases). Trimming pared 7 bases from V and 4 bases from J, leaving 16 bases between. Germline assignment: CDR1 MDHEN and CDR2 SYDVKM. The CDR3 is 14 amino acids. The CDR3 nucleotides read TGTGCCAGCAAGGGAATTGGGGCTCCCTATGGCTACACCTTC. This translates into CASKGIGAPYGYTF.

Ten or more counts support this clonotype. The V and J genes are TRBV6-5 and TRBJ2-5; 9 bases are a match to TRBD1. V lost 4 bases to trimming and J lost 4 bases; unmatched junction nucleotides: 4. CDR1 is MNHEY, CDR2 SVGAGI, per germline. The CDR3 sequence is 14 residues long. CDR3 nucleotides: TGTGCCAGCAGTTGGGACAGGGCTGGAGAGACCCAGTACTTC. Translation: CASSWDRAGETQYF.

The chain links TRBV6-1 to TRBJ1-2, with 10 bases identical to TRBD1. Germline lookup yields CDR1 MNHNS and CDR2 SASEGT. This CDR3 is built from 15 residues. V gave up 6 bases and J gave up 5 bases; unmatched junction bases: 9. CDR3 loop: CASRFTGTGAYGYTF. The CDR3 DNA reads TGTGCCAGCAGATTCACCGGGACAGGGGCATATGGCTACACCTTC.

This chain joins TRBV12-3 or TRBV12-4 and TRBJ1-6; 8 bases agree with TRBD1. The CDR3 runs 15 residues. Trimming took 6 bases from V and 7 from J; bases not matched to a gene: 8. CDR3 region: CASRKTDRENSPLHF. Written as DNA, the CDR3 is TGTGCCAGCAGGAAAACGGACAGGGAAAATTCACCCCTCCACTTT.

The CDR3, as DNA: TGTGCCAGCGTTGAACAAGCGGGGGCCCAAGAGACCCAGTACTTC. Translated: CASVEQAGAQETQYF. This rearrangement joins TRBV2 to TRBJ2-5, with 8 bases aligning to TRBD2. The V and J ends lost 8 bases and 1 base, in that order; junction bases with no gene match: 9. The germline gives CDR1 SNHLY, CDR2 FYNNEI. CDR3 length: 15 residues.

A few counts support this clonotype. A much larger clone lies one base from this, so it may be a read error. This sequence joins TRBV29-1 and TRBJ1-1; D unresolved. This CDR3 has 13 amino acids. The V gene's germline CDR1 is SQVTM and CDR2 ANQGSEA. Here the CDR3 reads CSVELQDYTEACF. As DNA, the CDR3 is TGCAGCGTTGAACTCCAGGACTACACTGAAGCTTGCTTT.

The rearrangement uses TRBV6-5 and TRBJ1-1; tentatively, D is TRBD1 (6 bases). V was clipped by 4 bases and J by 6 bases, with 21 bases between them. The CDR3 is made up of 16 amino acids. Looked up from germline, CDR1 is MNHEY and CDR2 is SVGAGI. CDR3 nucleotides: TGTGCCAGCAGTTTCGGGGGCTCCTTGGATTACGCTGAAGCTTTCTTT. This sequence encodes CASSFGGSLDYAEAFF.

This chain's CDR3 is CASSPPGQLISGANVLTF. The CDR3 DNA reads as TGTGCCAGCTCACCACCGGGACAGCTAATCTCTGGGGCCAACGTCCTGACTTTC. This chain joins TRBV18 and TRBJ2-6, with TRBD1 matching over 7 bases. CDR3 length: 18 residues. From germline, CDR1 is KGHSH and CDR2 LQKENI. Unmatched junction bases numbered 5, after V lost 0 bases and J lost 0 bases.

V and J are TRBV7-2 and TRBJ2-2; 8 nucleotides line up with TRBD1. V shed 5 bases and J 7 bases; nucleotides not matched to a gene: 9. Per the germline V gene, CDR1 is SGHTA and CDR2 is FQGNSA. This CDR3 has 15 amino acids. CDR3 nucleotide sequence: TGTGCCAGCAGCATTTCCAGGGGGCGGATCGGGGAGCTGTTTTTT. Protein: CASSISRGRIGELFF.

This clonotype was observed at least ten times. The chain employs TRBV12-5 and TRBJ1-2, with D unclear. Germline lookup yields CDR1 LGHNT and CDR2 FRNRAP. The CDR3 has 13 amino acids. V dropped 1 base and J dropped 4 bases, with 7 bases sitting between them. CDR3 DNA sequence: TGTGCTAGTGGTTTGGGACGGTCCTATGGCTACACCTTC. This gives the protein CASGLGRSYGYTF.

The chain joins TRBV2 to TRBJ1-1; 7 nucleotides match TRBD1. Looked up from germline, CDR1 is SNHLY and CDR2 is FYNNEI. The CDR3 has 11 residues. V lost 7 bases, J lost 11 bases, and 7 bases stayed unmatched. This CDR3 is CASIQTGRAFF. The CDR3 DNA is TGTGCCAGCATTCAGACAGGGAGGGCTTTCTTT.

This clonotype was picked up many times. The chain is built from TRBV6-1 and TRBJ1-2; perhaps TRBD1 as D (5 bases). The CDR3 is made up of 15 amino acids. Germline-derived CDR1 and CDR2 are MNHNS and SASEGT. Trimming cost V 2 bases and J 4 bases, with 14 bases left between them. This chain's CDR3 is CASSETQGRIYGYTF. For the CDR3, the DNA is TGTGCCAGCAGTGAAACCCAGGGACGTATCTATGGCTACACCTTC.

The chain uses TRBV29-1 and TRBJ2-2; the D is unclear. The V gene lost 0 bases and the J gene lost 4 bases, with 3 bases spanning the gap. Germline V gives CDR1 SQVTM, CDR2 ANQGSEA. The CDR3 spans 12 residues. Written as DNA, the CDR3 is TGCAGCGTTGAAGAAATCACCGGGGAGCTGTTTTTT. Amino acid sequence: CSVEEITGELFF.

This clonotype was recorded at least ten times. The CDR3: CASTRGWQETQYF. The CDR3 DNA reads as TGTGCCAGTACTAGGGGTTGGCAAGAGACCCAGTACTTC. The chain is built from TRBV12-3 or TRBV12-4 and TRBJ2-5; D might be TRBD1 or TRBD2, each matching 5 bases. This CDR3 comprises 13 residues. V was trimmed by 9 bases and J by 2 bases, leaving 13 bases between them.

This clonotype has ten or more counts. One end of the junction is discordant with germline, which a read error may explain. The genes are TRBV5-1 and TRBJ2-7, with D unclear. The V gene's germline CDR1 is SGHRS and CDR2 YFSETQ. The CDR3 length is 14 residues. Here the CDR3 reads CASSLGGSSYEQYF. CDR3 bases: TGTGCCAGCAGCTTAGGCGGCAGCTCCTACGAGCAGTACTTC.

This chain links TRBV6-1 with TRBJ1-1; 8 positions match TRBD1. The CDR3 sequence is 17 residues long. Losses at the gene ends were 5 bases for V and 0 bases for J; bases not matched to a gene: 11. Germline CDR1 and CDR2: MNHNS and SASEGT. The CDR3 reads CASSRRQGSAMNTEAFF. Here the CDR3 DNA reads TGTGCCAGCAGTAGGAGACAGGGGTCGGCAATGAACACTGAAGCTTTCTTT.

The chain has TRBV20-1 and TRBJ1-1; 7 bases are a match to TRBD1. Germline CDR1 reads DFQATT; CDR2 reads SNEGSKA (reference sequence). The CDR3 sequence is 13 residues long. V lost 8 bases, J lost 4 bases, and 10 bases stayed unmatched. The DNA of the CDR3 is TGCAGTTCGACAGGGACGGAGGTCACTGAAGCTTTCTTT. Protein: CSSTGTEVTEAFF.

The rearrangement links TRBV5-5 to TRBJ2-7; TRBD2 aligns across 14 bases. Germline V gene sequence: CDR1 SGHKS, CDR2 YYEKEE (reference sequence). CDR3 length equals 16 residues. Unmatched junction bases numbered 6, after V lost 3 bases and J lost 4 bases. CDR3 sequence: CASSSGLAGGPYEQYF. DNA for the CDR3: TGTGCCAGCAGCTCAGGACTAGCGGGGGGACCATACGAGCAGTACTTC. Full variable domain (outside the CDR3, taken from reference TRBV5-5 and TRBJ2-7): DAGVTQSPTHLIKTRGQQVTLRCSPISGHKSVSWYQQVLGQGPQFIFQYYEKEERGRGNFPDRFSARQFPNYSSELNVNALLLGDSALYLCASSSGLAGGPYEQYFGPGTRLTVT.

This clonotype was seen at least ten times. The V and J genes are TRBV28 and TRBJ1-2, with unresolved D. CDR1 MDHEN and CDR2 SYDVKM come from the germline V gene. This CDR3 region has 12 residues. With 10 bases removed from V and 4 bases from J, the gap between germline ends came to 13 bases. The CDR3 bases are TGTGCCACTAGGAGTCTTGCCTATGGCTACACCTTC. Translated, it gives CATRSLAYGYTF.

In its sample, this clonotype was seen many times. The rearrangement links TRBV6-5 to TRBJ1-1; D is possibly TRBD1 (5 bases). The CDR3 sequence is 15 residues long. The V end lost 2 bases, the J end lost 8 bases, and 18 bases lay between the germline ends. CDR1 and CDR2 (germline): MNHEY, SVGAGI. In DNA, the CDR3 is TGTGCCAGCAGTTACCAAGGGACGGCCCGAGGGGAAGCTTTCTTT. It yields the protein CASSYQGTARGEAFF.

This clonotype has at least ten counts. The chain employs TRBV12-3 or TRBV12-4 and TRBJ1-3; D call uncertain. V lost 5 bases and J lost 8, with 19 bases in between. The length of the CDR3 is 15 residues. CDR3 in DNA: TGTGCCAGCAGTCTAACGTTGATACGTACGGACACCATATATTTT. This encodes CASSLTLIRTDTIYF.

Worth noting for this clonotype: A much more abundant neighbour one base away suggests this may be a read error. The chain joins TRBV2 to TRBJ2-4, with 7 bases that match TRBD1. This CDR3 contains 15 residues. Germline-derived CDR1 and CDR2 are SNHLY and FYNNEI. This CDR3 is CASSYRGLANNIQYF. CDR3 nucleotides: TGTGCCAGCAGTTACAGGGGCCTAGCCAATAACATTCAGTACTTC.